These 28 T cell receptor beta chains were all obtained from the same sample, sequenced in a study of Graves' ophthalmopathy and Graves' hyperthyroidism. The authors amplified TCR beta CDR3 regions, and they did so from RNA transcripts for repertoire sequencing. The first round was an RT-PCR with HTBI primers, and the second round was a multiplex PCR. Each CDR3 protein gets one entry after TCRdb re-called the multiplex PCR reads with MiXCR. The sample records about 480,000 distinct CDR3 sequences, 13% to 15% being singletons. Sequencing used blood. These receptors were collected from a woman in her thirties with Graves' ophthalmopathy.

Many counts were recorded for this clonotype. V gene TRBV6-1 combines with J gene TRBJ2-7; D may be TRBD2 (6 bases). Germline CDR1 MNHNS, CDR2 SASEGT. CDR3 length: 16 residues. V shed 1 base and J shed 3 bases, with 16 bases lying between them. The CDR3 region is CASSEGHLGLLYEQYF. The CDR3 DNA sequence: TGTGCCAGCAGTGAAGGGCACCTGGGACTCCTCTACGAGCAGTACTTC.

This chain joins TRBV12-3 or TRBV12-4 and TRBJ2-2, with TRBD1 identical over 8 bases. The V and J ends lost 5 bases and 3 bases, in that order; junction bases with no gene match: 8. The CDR3 is 16 residues long. The CDR3 region is CASSNRQGSHTGELFF. The CDR3 DNA is TGTGCCAGCAGTAACCGACAGGGGAGTCACACCGGGGAGCTGTTTTTT.

This clonotype was observed a few times. The chain carries TRBV7-9 and TRBJ2-3; D is perhaps TRBD1 (6 bases). V lost 4 bases, J lost 4 bases, and 12 bases lay in between. Germline V gene sequence: CDR1 SEHNR, CDR2 FQNEAQ (reference sequence). This CDR3 has 14 residues. The CDR3 region has the DNA TGTGCCAGCAGCTCATGGACAGCTCCAGATACGCAGTATTTT. Protein: CASSSWTAPDTQYF.

As to this clonotype: A much larger clone lies one base from this, so it may be a read error. This chain links TRBV28 with TRBJ1-6, with D unresolved. The CDR3 spans 12 residues. Germline V CDR1 and CDR2: MDHEN, SYDVKM. The CDR3 is CDSSRLNSPLHF. The CDR3 DNA reads as TGTGACAGCAGTCGACTTAATTCACCCCTCCACTTT.

This clonotype occurred a few times. The chain uses TRBV6-4 and TRBJ1-1; TRBD1 matches at 11 bases. V was pared by 5 bases and J by 7 bases, with 18 bases of the junction left unmatched. The CDR3 sequence is 18 residues long. Germline V gives CDR1 MRHNA, CDR2 SNTAGT. The CDR3 coding sequence is TGTGCCAGCAGTCCTCGGGGGGGGGACAGGGGGAGGGTAGGTGAAGCTTTCTTT. Amino acids: CASSPRGGDRGRVGEAFF.

The table lists this clonotype with many counts. A read error may account for a junction end that differs from germline. The chain uses TRBV28 and TRBJ2-5; 9 nucleotides match TRBD2. The CDR3 consists of 17 residues. Germline CDR1 reads MDHEN; CDR2 reads SYDVKM. In DNA form, the CDR3 reads TGTACCAGCAGTTTCGGGCGGGAGGGGGTACCGTTGGAGACCCAGTACTTC. Translation: CTSSFGREGVPLETQYF.

This clonotype was counted a single time. The chain uses TRBV28 and TRBJ2-5; D may be TRBD2 (7 bases). This CDR3 has 15 residues. Germline V lookup: CDR1 MDHEN, CDR2 SYDVKM. With 1 base removed from V and 1 base from J, the gap between germline ends came to 10 bases. The CDR3 DNA reads TGTGCCAGCAGTTTATTTGGGGGGGCCCAAGAGACCCAGTACTTC. It yields the protein CASSLFGGAQETQYF.

This clonotype has at least ten counts. V gene TRBV6-1 combines with J gene TRBJ1-5, with D perhaps matching TRBD1 (6 bases). Deletions cut 4 bases from V and 4 bases from J, with 8 bases between. Per germline, CDR1 MNHNS and CDR2 SASEGT. The CDR3 loop spans 13 amino acids. The CDR3 loop reads CASSGTANQPQHF. The CDR3 DNA is TGTGCCAGCAGTGGGACAGCTAATCAGCCCCAGCATTTT.

This clonotype was seen many times. The V and J genes are TRBV2 and TRBJ2-4, with TRBD1 matching over 7 bases. CDR3 length: 17 residues. Germline loops: CDR1 SNHLY, CDR2 FYNNEI. V shed 7 bases, J shed 0 bases, and the junction held 12 bases outside the gene matches. Here the CDR3 DNA reads TGTGCCAGCATGCCCACAGGGGCCACCATAGCCAAAAACATTCAGTACTTC. As protein: CASMPTGATIAKNIQYF.

This clonotype was seen at least ten times. V is TRBV7-3 and J is TRBJ1-6; 7 nucleotides align to TRBD1. V gave up 4 bases and J gave up 8 bases; unmatched junction bases: 2. The CDR3 spans 13 residues. CDR1 and CDR2 (germline): SGHTA, FQGTGA. The CDR3 nucleotides are TGTGCCAGCAGCTCGGACAGGTATTCACCCCTCCACTTT. It is translated as CASSSDRYSPLHF. The full variable domain, rest sourced from reference TRBV7-3 and TRBJ1-6, is GAGVSQTPSNKVTEKGKYVELRCDPISGHTALYWYRQSLGQGPEFLIYFQGTGAADDSGLPNDRFFAVRPEGSVSTLKIQRTERGDSAVYLCASSSDRYSPLHFGNGTRLTVT.

This clonotype was detected many times. This rearrangement joins TRBV15 to TRBJ1-1; D uncertain. This CDR3 region has 13 residues. Germline lookup yields CDR1 LNHNV and CDR2 YYDKDF (reference sequence). Trimming shortened V by 4 bases and J by 8 bases, and 14 bases separated the two germline ends. This CDR3 reads CATSINREGEAFF. The CDR3 nucleotides read TGTGCCACCAGCATTAACCGCGAGGGCGAAGCTTTCTTT.

For this clonotype: A clone one base away is much larger, so this may be a read error. The chain carries TRBV2 and TRBJ2-7; 10 bases match TRBD1. Looked up from germline, CDR1 is SNHLY and CDR2 is FYNNEI. This CDR3 has 15 amino acids. The CDR3 DNA follows: TGTGCCAGCAGTCTCGGACAGGGGGAACACTACGAGCAGTGCTTC. This translates into CASSLGQGEHYEQCF.

This clonotype was recorded many times. The chain recombines TRBV4-1 with TRBJ2-5, with D possibly matching TRBD2 (5 bases). The V and J ends lost 2 bases and 5 bases respectively, with 15 bases between them. The CDR3 spans 15 residues. Germline V gene data show CDR1 as MGHRA and CDR2 as YSYEKL. The CDR3 coding sequence is TGCGCCAGCAGCCAAAGTCGTGGGAGTTGGGAGACCCAGTACTTC. This gives the protein CASSQSRGSWETQYF.

This clonotype occurred many times. The CDR3: CSARDYHSGRTYEQYF. As DNA, the CDR3 is TGCAGTGCTAGAGATTATCATAGCGGGAGGACCTACGAGCAGTACTTC. The chain joins TRBV20-1 to TRBJ2-7, with 10 positions matching TRBD2. Germline V lookup: CDR1 DFQATT, CDR2 SNEGSKA (reference sequence). V lost 0 bases to trimming and J lost 2 bases; unmatched junction nucleotides: 7. The CDR3 has 16 amino acids.

This clonotype appeared a few times. The chain couples TRBV28 to TRBJ2-5, with D uncertain. Germline CDR1 is MDHEN and CDR2 is SYDVKM. The V gene lost 8 bases and the J gene lost 7 bases, with 8 bases spanning the gap. The CDR3 contains 10 residues. The CDR3 nucleotides read TGTGCCAGCCAGTCAGGGACCCAGTACTTC. Protein sequence: CASQSGTQYF.

This clonotype was counted many times. The CDR3 DNA sequence: TGTGCCAGCTGTCGTGGTTCACCCCTCCACTTT. It codes for CASCRGSPLHF. The gene calls are TRBV28 and TRBJ1-6, with D unresolved. The V and J ends lost 8 bases and 9 bases respectively, with 8 bases between them. CDR3 length: 11 residues. Looked up from germline, CDR1 is MDHEN and CDR2 is SYDVKM.

Notes on this clonotype: A much bigger clone sits one base away, suggesting this may be a read error. The CDR3 bases are TGTACCAGCAGTTACTTGACCAGGGACGGCTACACCTTC. Its protein is CTSSYLTRDGYTF. The rearrangement joins TRBV6-2 or TRBV6-3 to TRBJ1-2; D may be TRBD1 (5 bases). The CDR3 loop spans 13 amino acids. Germline V lookup: CDR1 MNHEY, CDR2 SVGEGT.

This clonotype has ten or more counts. The chain is built from TRBV6-1 and TRBJ2-7; D remains ambiguous. Trimming removed 9 bases from V and 1 base from J, with 16 bases in between. There are 14 residues in the CDR3. Per germline, CDR1 MNHNS and CDR2 SASEGT. CDR3 bases: TGTGCCAGTGCCCGGGTCGCGATGTCCTACGAGCAGTACTTC. Its protein is CASARVAMSYEQYF.

This clonotype was seen repeatedly, ten times or more. The V gene is TRBV19, the J gene TRBJ2-5, with 8 bases aligning to TRBD1. This CDR3 has 14 amino acids. Trimming took 7 bases from V and 2 from J; bases not matched to a gene: 6. The V gene's germline CDR1 is LNHDA and CDR2 SQIVND (reference sequence). The chain's CDR3 is CASTMTGVQETQYF. The CDR3 DNA follows: TGTGCCAGTACCATGACAGGGGTTCAAGAGACCCAGTACTTC.

This clonotype was detected ten times or more. The V and J genes are TRBV28 and TRBJ2-5; D not resolved. Germline V gene data show CDR1 as MDHEN and CDR2 as SYDVKM. V was trimmed by 5 bases and J by 1 base, leaving 17 bases between them. This CDR3 is built from 16 residues. The CDR3 DNA reads as TGTGCCAGCAGTGCCGACCTCGGTAGGGCCCAAGAGACCCAGTACTTC. This codes for CASSADLGRAQETQYF.

The chain has TRBV11-2 and TRBJ2-5, with 8 bases lining up with TRBD2. Germline CDR1 reads SGHAT; CDR2 reads FQNNGV. J was trimmed by 5 bases and V by 5 bases; bases with no gene match: 10. The CDR3 totals 15 residues. CDR3 region: CASSAEAGVRETQYF. The DNA of the CDR3 is TGTGCCAGCAGCGCGGAAGCGGGAGTTCGGGAGACCCAGTACTTC.

This clonotype was seen more than once but under ten times. The CDR3 protein is CASRTGGSAKNIQYF. As DNA, the CDR3 is TGTGCCAGCAGAACAGGGGGGTCGGCCAAAAACATTCAGTACTTC. This chain connects TRBV6-1 to TRBJ2-4; TRBD1 matches at 8 bases. Germline trimming cut 6 bases from V and 1 base from J; bases unmatched to any gene: 5. CDR1 is MNHNS and CDR2 is SASEGT in the germline V gene. This CDR3 has 15 amino acids.

At least ten counts were recorded for this clonotype. The V and J genes are TRBV5-1 and TRBJ2-5, with 7 bases that match TRBD1. This CDR3 spans 15 amino acids. Germline V gene lookup returns CDR1 SGHRS and CDR2 YFSETQ. The J segment lost 2 bases and the V segment lost 4 bases, leaving 8 bases of the junction unmatched. CDR3 loop: CASSPYPGQQETQYF. CDR3 nucleotides: TGCGCCAGCAGCCCCTACCCGGGACAGCAAGAGACCCAGTACTTC. Together with reference TRBV5-1 and TRBJ2-5, the CDR3 gives the full variable domain: KAGVTQTPRYLIKTRGQQVTLSCSPISGHRSVSWYQQTPGQGLQFLFEYFSETQRNKGNFPGRFSGRQFSNSRSEMNVSTLELGDSALYLCASSPYPGQQETQYFGPGTRLLVL.

This clonotype was observed at least ten times. The rearrangement joins TRBV28 to TRBJ2-5; the D call may be TRBD1 or TRBD2 (5 bases each). V was trimmed by 3 bases and J by 7 bases, leaving 9 bases between them. The CDR3 spans 12 residues. Germline assignment: CDR1 MDHEN and CDR2 SYDVKM. CDR3 sequence (DNA): TGTGCCAGCAGTTTGATCGGGGCGACCCAGTACTTC. This sequence encodes CASSLIGATQYF.

V usage is TRBV20-1 and J usage is TRBJ2-7, with 9 bases aligning to TRBD1. The CDR3 runs to 14 residues. Unmatched junction bases numbered 8, after V lost 1 base and J lost 7 bases. Germline CDR1 is DFQATT and CDR2 is SNEGSKA (reference sequence). The CDR3 bases are TGCAGTGCTAGAGGGGACAGGGTTTGGCGAGAGCAGTACTTC. Translated: CSARGDRVWREQYF.

This clonotype occurred many times. This chain connects TRBV6-1 to TRBJ1-3; the D gene is possibly TRBD1 (6 bases). V gave up 4 bases and J gave up 5 bases, with 15 bases separating them. Germline values: CDR1 MNHNS, CDR2 SASEGT. This CDR3 spans 15 amino acids. The CDR3 DNA reads TGTGCCAGCAGTGGCGCACAGGGCCTTCGAAACACCATATATTTT. Residues: CASSGAQGLRNTIYF.

There are many counts of this clonotype. The chain combines TRBV28 with TRBJ1-2; D remains unclear. This CDR3 is 13 amino acids long. Trimming removed 5 bases from V and 4 bases from J, with 11 bases in between. The V gene's germline CDR1 is MDHEN and CDR2 SYDVKM. CDR3 coding DNA: TGTGCCAGCAGTACCACAAGGGCCTATGGCTACACCTTC. This codes for CASSTTRAYGYTF.

Many counts were recorded for this clonotype. The CDR3 sequence: CASSKPGHAAFF. In DNA, the CDR3 is TGTGCCAGCAGCAAGCCGGGACATGCGGCTTTCTTT. The rearrangement uses TRBV12-3 or TRBV12-4 and TRBJ1-1; possible D gene TRBD1, 6 bases. V was pared by 6 bases and J by 11 bases, with 16 bases between. The CDR3 is made up of 12 amino acids.